Included here is one TCR beta chain sequence, with context. The germline CDR1 and CDR2 sequences are SQVTM and ANQGSEA. CDR3 length: 13 amino acids. V was clipped by 1 base and J by 7 bases, with 14 bases between them. Ages ranged from 18 to 89 years, with residence in about 24 US areas. The data are from a study of blood T cell repertoires in COVID-19. Study-wide context: From T cells, B-cell-depleted T cells, or PBMCs came the material, which was cDNA or gDNA.

Authors' processing steps: Using reference gene primer amplification, nucleated cell counts were estimated. TCRdb's copy holds only in-frame clones and misses some; the assay was immunoSEQ multiplex PCR. That table gives V, J and clone size, and the DNA gave D and trimming. The sample consists of 200,000 or so clones, roughly 89% of them appearing once. The sequenced sample was PBMCs or T cells enriched from blood (not recorded which). The rearrangement links TRBV29-1 to TRBJ2-7; a weak D match, TRBD2 (6 bases). The sequence derives from a woman in her forties with acute COVID-19. This chain's CDR3 is CSVEGGGGREQYF. The CDR3 DNA is TGCAGCGTTGAAGGGGGCGGAGGGAGAGAGCAGTACTTC.